A selection of T cell receptor beta chains follows, all from one sample in a study of blood T cell repertoires in COVID-19. Assay used: immunoSEQ multiplex PCR; TCRdb lists only in-frame clones, some missing. The profile shows 200,000 to 250,000 clones, 80% to 90% of them singletons. Sequences were obtained from peripheral blood. Receptor source: a young man who had recovered from COVID-19. CDR3s include the opening cysteine and the closing phenylalanine or tryptophan. Fields, in order: V gene, D gene, clone size, J gene, CDR3 protein, CDR3 DNA. The D gene is left open where the match is weak. Clone size appears in some rows only: once, few, many, or a class for an expanded clone.

V gene: TRBV6-6
D gene: TRBD1
clone size: .
J gene: TRBJ1-1
CDR3 protein: CASSYPTGPMNTEAFF
CDR3 DNA: TGTGCCAGCAGTTACCCGACAGGGCCCATGAACACTGAAGCTTTCTTT

V gene: TRBV5-1
D gene: .
clone size: .
J gene: TRBJ1-2
CDR3 protein: CASSREGGQYGYTF
CDR3 DNA: TGCGCCAGCAGCCGGGAAGGGGGACAATACGGCTACACCTTC

V gene: TRBV19
D gene: .
clone size: .
J gene: TRBJ1-2
CDR3 protein: CASSIVGAGYSNYGYTF
CDR3 DNA: TGTGCCAGTAGTATAGTTGGGGCCGGATACAGTAACTATGGCTACACCTTC

V gene: TRBV5-1
D gene: .
clone size: .
J gene: TRBJ2-5
CDR3 protein: CASSPSGLPEETQYF
CDR3 DNA: TGCGCCAGCAGCCCGTCGGGACTCCCCGAAGAGACCCAGTACTTC

V gene: TRBV19
D gene: .
clone size: .
J gene: TRBJ1-5
CDR3 protein: CASSLRYSNQPQHF
CDR3 DNA: TGTGCCAGTAGCCTTCGTTATAGCAATCAGCCCCAGCATTTT

V gene: TRBV25-1
D gene: TRBD1
clone size: few
J gene: TRBJ1-4
CDR3 protein: CASSEIGDRTNEKLFF
CDR3 DNA: TGTGCCAGCAGTGAGATAGGGGACAGGACTAATGAAAAACTGTTTTTT

V gene: TRBV4-1
D gene: .
clone size: .
J gene: TRBJ1-2
CDR3 protein: CASSQALVSYGYTF
CDR3 DNA: TGCGCCAGCAGCCAAGCCCTCGTTAGCTATGGCTACACCTTC

V gene: TRBV10-2
D gene: TRBD2
clone size: once
J gene: TRBJ2-1
CDR3 protein: CASSAGLAYNEQFF
CDR3 DNA: TGCGCCAGCAGTGCTGGACTAGCGTACAATGAGCAGTTCTTC

V gene: TRBV4-1
D gene: TRBD1
clone size: .
J gene: TRBJ1-2
CDR3 protein: CASSQTTGPYGYTF
CDR3 DNA: TGCGCCAGCAGCCAAACGACAGGGCCCTATGGCTACACCTTC

V gene: TRBV12-5
D gene: TRBD1
clone size: .
J gene: TRBJ1-5
CDR3 protein: CASGLLTGGTGPQHF
CDR3 DNA: TGTGCTAGTGGTCTACTGACAGGGGGCACGGGGCCCCAGCATTTT

V gene: TRBV3-1/TRBV3-2
D gene: .
clone size: .
J gene: TRBJ2-7
CDR3 protein: CASSQGHEQYF
CDR3 DNA: TGTGCCAGCAGCCAAGGGCACGAGCAGTACTTC

V gene: TRBV5-6
D gene: .
clone size: .
J gene: TRBJ2-6
CDR3 protein: CASSLPGAGANVLTF
CDR3 DNA: TGTGCCAGCAGCTTGCCGGGGGCTGGGGCCAACGTCCTGACTTTC

V gene: TRBV6-1
D gene: TRBD1
clone size: .
J gene: TRBJ1-2
CDR3 protein: CASSERRGQGAGYTF
CDR3 DNA: TGTGCCAGCAGTGAAAGAAGGGGGCAGGGGGCTGGCTACACCTTC

V gene: TRBV7-6
D gene: TRBD2
clone size: .
J gene: TRBJ2-1
CDR3 protein: CASSLAGLAEASYNEQFF
CDR3 DNA: TGTGCCAGCAGCTTAGCAGGCCTAGCGGAAGCGTCCTACAATGAGCAGTTCTTC

V gene: TRBV5-1
D gene: TRBD1
clone size: .
J gene: TRBJ1-3
CDR3 protein: CASSLPLQLQGQVPAENTIYF
CDR3 DNA: TGCGCCAGCAGCTTACCGCTTCAGCTACAGGGACAGGTCCCCGCTGAAAACACCATATATTTT

V gene: TRBV7-9
D gene: .
clone size: .
J gene: TRBJ1-1
CDR3 protein: CASSLDPAGLLPFF
CDR3 DNA: TGTGCCAGCAGCTTAGATCCGGCAGGGCTTTTGCCTTTCTTT

V gene: TRBV11-3
D gene: TRBD2
clone size: .
J gene: TRBJ2-1
CDR3 protein: CASSSGGRGGHNEQFF
CDR3 DNA: TGTGCCAGCAGCTCCGGGGGGCGGGGGGGGCACAATGAGCAGTTCTTC

V gene: TRBV20-1
D gene: .
clone size: .
J gene: TRBJ1-1
CDR3 protein: CSPPGEAFF
CDR3 DNA: TGCAGCCCCCCGGGTGAAGCTTTCTTT

V gene: TRBV2
D gene: .
clone size: .
J gene: TRBJ2-7
CDR3 protein: CASRGLGSEQYF
CDR3 DNA: TGTGCCAGCAGGGGTCTGGGCAGCGAGCAGTACTTC

V gene: TRBV19
D gene: .
clone size: .
J gene: TRBJ1-1
CDR3 protein: CASSMWGGEAFF
CDR3 DNA: TGTGCCAGTAGTATGTGGGGAGGTGAAGCTTTCTTT

V gene: TRBV6-5
D gene: TRBD1
clone size: .
J gene: TRBJ1-4
CDR3 protein: CASSLDRAANEKLFF
CDR3 DNA: TGTGCCAGCAGTCTCGACAGGGCCGCTAATGAAAAACTGTTTTTT

V gene: TRBV11-2
D gene: .
clone size: .
J gene: TRBJ2-5
CDR3 protein: CASSSTSLYQETQYF
CDR3 DNA: TGTGCCAGCAGCTCCACGAGCTTGTACCAAGAGACCCAGTACTTC

V gene: TRBV30
D gene: .
clone size: .
J gene: TRBJ1-1
CDR3 protein: CAWKRAGIEAFF
CDR3 DNA: TGTGCCTGGAAACGGGCAGGGATTGAAGCTTTCTTT

V gene: TRBV13
D gene: .
clone size: .
J gene: TRBJ2-5
CDR3 protein: CASSPPDRSQETQYF
CDR3 DNA: TGTGCCAGCAGCCCACCTGACAGAAGCCAAGAGACCCAGTACTTC

V gene: TRBV6-1
D gene: .
clone size: .
J gene: TRBJ1-5
CDR3 protein: CASSDLRVQPQHF
CDR3 DNA: TGTGCCAGCAGTGATTTACGGGTACAGCCCCAGCATTTT

V gene: TRBV3-1/TRBV3-2
D gene: .
clone size: .
J gene: TRBJ1-2
CDR3 protein: CASSQPDRFYGYTF
CDR3 DNA: TGTGCCAGCAGCCAACCGGACAGATTCTATGGCTACACCTTC

V gene: TRBV5-1
D gene: .
clone size: .
J gene: TRBJ2-3
CDR3 protein: CASSLEGAGDTQYF
CDR3 DNA: TGCGCCAGCAGCTTGGAAGGGGCTGGAGATACGCAGTATTTT

V gene: TRBV6-6
D gene: TRBD1
clone size: .
J gene: TRBJ1-2
CDR3 protein: CASSPQPTWYRGRGYTF
CDR3 DNA: TGTGCCAGCAGTCCTCAACCTACCTGGTACAGGGGGCGTGGCTACACCTTC